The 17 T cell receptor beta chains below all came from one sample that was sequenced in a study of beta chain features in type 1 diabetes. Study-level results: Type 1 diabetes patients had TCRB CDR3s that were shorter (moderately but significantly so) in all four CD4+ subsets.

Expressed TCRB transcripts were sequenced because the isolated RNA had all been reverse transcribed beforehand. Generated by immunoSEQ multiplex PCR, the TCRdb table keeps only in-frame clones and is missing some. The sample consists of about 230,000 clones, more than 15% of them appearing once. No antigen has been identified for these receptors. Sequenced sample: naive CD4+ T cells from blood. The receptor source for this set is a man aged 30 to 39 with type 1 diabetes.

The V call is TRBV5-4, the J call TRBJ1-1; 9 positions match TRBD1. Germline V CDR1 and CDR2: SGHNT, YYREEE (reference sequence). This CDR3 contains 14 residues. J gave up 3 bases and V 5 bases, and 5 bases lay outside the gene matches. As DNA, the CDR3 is TGTGCCAGCAGAGGGGACAGGGCGGACACTGAAGCTTTCTTT. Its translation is CASRGDRADTEAFF.

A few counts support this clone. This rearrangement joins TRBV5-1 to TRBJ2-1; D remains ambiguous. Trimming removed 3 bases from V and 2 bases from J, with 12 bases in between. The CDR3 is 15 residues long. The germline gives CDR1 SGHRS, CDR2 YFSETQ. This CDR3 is CASSSRALAYNEQFF. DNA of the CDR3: TGCGCCAGCAGCTCCCGGGCCCTCGCCTACAATGAGCAGTTCTTC.

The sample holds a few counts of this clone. The CDR3 sequence: CASSGRIYEQYF. The CDR3 DNA follows: TGTGCCAGCAGTGGCCGGATCTACGAGCAGTACTTC. The gene calls are TRBV28 and TRBJ2-7; D not certain. Germline CDR1 reads MDHEN; CDR2 reads SYDVKM. The CDR3 spans 12 residues. Trimming took 5 bases from V and 3 from J, leaving 8 bases between them.

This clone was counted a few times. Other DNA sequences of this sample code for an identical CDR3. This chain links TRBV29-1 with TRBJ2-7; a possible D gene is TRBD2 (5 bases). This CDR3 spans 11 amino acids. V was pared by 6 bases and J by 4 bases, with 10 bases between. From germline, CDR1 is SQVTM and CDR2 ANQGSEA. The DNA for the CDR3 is TGCAGCGTAAGAGGGTCTTACGAGCAGTACTTC. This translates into CSVRGSYEQYF.

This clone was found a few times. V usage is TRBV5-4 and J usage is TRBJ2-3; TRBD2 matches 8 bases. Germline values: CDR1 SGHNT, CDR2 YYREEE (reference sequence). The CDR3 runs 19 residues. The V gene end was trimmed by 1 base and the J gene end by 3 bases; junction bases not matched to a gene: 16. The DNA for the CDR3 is TGTGCCAGCAGCTTGTGGGGGAGGAGCGGGAGCCTGCGGACAGATACGCAGTATTTT. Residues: CASSLWGRSGSLRTDTQYF.

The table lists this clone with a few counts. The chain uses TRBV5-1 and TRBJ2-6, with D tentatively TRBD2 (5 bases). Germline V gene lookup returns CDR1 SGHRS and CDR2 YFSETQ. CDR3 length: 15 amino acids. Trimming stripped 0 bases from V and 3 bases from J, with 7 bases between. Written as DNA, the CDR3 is TGCGCCAGCAGCTTGGGAGGGCTTGGGGCCAACGTCCTGACTTTC. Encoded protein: CASSLGGLGANVLTF. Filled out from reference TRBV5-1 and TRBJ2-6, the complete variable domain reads KAGVTQTPRYLIKTRGQQVTLSCSPISGHRSVSWYQQTPGQGLQFLFEYFSETQRNKGNFPGRFSGRQFSNSRSEMNVSTLELGDSALYLCASSLGGLGANVLTFGAGSRLTVL.

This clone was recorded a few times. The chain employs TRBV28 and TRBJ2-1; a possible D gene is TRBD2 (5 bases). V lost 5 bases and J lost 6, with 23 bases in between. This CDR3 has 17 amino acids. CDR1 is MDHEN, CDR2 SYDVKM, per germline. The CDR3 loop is CASSVIWVGSSGNEQFF. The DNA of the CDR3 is TGTGCCAGCAGTGTCATTTGGGTTGGGAGTTCGGGCAATGAGCAGTTCTTC.

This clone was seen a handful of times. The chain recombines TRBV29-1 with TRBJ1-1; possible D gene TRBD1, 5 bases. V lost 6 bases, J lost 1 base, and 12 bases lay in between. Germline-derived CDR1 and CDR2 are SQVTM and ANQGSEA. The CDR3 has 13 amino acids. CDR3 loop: CSVEGLSNTEAFF. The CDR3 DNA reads TGCAGCGTGGAGGGACTCTCGAACACTGAAGCTTTCTTT.

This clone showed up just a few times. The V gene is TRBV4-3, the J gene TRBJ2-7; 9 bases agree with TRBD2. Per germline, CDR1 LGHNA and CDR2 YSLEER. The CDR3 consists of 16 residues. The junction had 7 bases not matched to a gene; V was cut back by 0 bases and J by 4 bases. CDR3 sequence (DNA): TGCGCCAGCAGCCAAGATCTGATAGCGGGAGAGTACGAGCAGTACTTC. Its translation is CASSQDLIAGEYEQYF.

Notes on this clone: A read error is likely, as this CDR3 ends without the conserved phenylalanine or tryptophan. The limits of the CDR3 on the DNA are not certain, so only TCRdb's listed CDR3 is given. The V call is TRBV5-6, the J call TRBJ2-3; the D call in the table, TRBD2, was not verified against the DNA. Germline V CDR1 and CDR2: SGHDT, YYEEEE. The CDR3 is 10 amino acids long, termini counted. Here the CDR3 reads CASSFVKEAK.

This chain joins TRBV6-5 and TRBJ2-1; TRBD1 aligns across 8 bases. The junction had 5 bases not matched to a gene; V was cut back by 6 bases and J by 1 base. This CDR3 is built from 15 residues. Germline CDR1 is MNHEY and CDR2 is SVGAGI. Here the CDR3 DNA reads TGTGCCAGCAGCGTACAGGGGGTATCCTACAATGAGCAGTTCTTC. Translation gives CASSVQGVSYNEQFF.

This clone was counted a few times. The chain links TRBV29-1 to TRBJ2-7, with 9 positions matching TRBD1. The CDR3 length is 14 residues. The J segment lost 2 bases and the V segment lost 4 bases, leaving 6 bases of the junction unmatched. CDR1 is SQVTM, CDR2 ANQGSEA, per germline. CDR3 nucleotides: TGCAGCGTTGCCCTCGGGACAGGGACCTACGAGCAGTACTTC. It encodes CSVALGTGTYEQYF.

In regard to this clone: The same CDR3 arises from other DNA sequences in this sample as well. CDR3 amino acids: CASSVYNEQFF. For the CDR3, the DNA is TGCGCCAGCAGCGTTTACAATGAGCAGTTCTTC. The J gene is TRBJ2-1, the V gene TRBV5-1; unclear D gene. V dropped 4 bases and J dropped 4 bases, with 3 bases sitting between them. CDR1 is SGHRS, CDR2 YFSETQ, per germline. The CDR3 is 11 residues long. The whole variable domain, filled in from reference TRBV5-1 and TRBJ2-1, reads KAGVTQTPRYLIKTRGQQVTLSCSPISGHRSVSWYQQTPGQGLQFLFEYFSETQRNKGNFPGRFSGRQFSNSRSEMNVSTLELGDSALYLCASSVYNEQFFGPGTRLTVL.

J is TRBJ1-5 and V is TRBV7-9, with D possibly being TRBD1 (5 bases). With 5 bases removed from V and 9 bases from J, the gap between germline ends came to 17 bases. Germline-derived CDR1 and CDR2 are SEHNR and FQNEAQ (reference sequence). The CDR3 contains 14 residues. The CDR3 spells CASSPGTELWPQHF. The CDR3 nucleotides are TGTGCCAGCAGCCCTGGGACCGAACTGTGGCCCCAGCATTTT.

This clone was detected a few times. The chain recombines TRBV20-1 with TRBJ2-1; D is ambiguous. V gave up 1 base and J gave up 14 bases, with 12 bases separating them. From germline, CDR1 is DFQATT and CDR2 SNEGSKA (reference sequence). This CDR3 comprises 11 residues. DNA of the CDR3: TGCAGTGCTAGAGGTGGATTGAACGAGTTCTTC. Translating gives CSARGGLNEFF.

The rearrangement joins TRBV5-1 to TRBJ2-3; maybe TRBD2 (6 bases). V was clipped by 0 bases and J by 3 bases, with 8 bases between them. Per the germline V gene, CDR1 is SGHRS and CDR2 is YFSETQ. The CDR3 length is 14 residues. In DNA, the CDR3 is TGCGCCAGCAGCTTGGCGGGAGCTACAGATACGCAGTATTTT. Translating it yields CASSLAGATDTQYF.

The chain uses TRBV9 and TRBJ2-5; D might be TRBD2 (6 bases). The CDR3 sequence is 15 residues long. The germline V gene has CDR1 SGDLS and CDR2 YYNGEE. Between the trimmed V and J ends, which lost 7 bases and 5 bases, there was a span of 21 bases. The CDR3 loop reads CASCLAGGLDETQYF. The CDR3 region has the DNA TGTGCCAGCTGCCTAGCCGGAGGGTTAGACGAGACCCAGTACTTC.